Given below is one TCR beta chain in context. Per germline, CDR1 MDHEN and CDR2 SYDVKM. CDR3 size: 12 residues. Trimming stripped 9 bases from V and 11 bases from J, with 19 bases between. These data originate in a study of T cells in localized non-small cell lung cancer. Assay used: immunoSEQ multiplex PCR; TCRdb lists only in-frame clones, some missing. Found here are 40,000 or so clones, roughly 86% of them singletons; the top ten hold 5.5% to 7%. The input for sequencing was peripheral blood, taken before any cancer treatment. The chain couples TRBV28 to TRBJ1-1, with D unresolved. The clonotype was recovered from a man aged 40 to 75 with stage I lung adenocarcinoma. The CDR3 region is CASWTLQSAAFF. The CDR3 bases are TGTGCCAGTTGGACCTTACAGTCTGCCGCTTTCTTT.